This TCR beta chain was identified in a study of T cell responses to AZD1222 COVID-19 vaccine. This CDR3 has 16 residues. Germline CDR1 is MDHEN and CDR2 is SYDVKM. J was trimmed by 2 bases and V by 2 bases; bases with no gene match: 2. Study-level points and caveats: Of the AZD1222 recipients, only 6 or 7 were seropositive at baseline. Females outnumbered males among donors, who were mostly white British; clonal diversity was possibly underestimated.

For this clone: Its cognate antigen is unknown.

The method was immunoSEQ multiplex PCR; TCRdb's version includes in-frame clones alone and lacks a portion of them. The table lists some 24,000 clones, about 88% of them singletons. Pooled together were second doses at about 4 or about 12 weeks. J is TRBJ2-1 and V is TRBV28, with 11 bases matching TRBD2. Sequencing used peripheral blood, obtained 28 days after the second AZD1222 dose. This clonotype was obtained from an adult who received the AZD1222 COVID-19 vaccine. CDR3 nucleotide sequence: TGTGCCAGCAGTTTAGGTAGCGGGGGGGCCTACAATGAGCAGTTCTTC. Its translation is CASSLGSGGAYNEQFF.